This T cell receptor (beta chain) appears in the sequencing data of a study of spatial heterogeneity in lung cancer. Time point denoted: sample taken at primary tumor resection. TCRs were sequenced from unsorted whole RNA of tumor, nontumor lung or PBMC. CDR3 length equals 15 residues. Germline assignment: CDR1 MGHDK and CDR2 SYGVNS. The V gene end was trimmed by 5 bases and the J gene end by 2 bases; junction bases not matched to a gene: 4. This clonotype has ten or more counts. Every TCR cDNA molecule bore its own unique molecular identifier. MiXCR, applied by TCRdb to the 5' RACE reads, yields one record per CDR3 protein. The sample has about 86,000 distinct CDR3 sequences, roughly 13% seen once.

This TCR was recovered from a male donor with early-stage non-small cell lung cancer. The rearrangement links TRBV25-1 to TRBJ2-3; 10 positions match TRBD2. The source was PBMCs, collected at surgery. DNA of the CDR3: TGTGCCAGCAGTTTCCTAGCGGGGGCCACAGATACGCAGTATTTT. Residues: CASSFLAGATDTQYF.